This entry is about one T cell receptor (beta chain). Which antigen it targets is not known. Base quality data are lacking; no much larger clone is found one base away. This sample was included in a study of blood T cell repertoires in COVID-19 (dated by TCRdb to the early 2020s). For the study in its entirety: Samples from collaborators originated in the United States, Italy and Spain and spanned both the acute and convalescent phases of COVID-19. The repertoires were made available in a free public database intended to serve as a resource for research on the immune response to SARS-CoV-2. Sample metadata almost always included a de-identified subject ID, COVID-19 status, age in years and sex. The samples were drawn from two sources: the first 160 participants of the ongoing ImmuneRACE study, and over 950 subjects contributed by 6 global collaborators. Where HLA class I and class II types were available, the types were taken from metadata supplied by the sample provider, not from assay-based typing. Deeply sampled blood TCRbeta repertoires from subjects exposed to, actively infected with, or recovered from COVID-19 were included in the dataset. The prospective study material was composed of cDNA or gDNA derived from T cells, B-cell-depleted T cells, or PBMCs. On the study overall, not on this receptor specifically: How much clinical and demographic metadata was included differed by source and by participant, and the metadata was provided uncurated.

TCRbeta CDR3 regions were amplified from genomic DNA using the immunoSEQ Assay, a bias-controlled multiplex PCR. In the source study's methods: The number of nucleated cells in each sample was estimated from the amplification of reference gene primers within the assay. Sequence reads were collapsed and filtered to measure the absolute abundance of every unique TCRbeta CDR3 rearrangement. For each sample, productive Simpson clonality was calculated as the square root of Simpson's diversity index over productive rearrangements. Not all clones reach the TCRdb copy of this immuneACCESS table, which keeps in-frame sequences only. Checked studies attribute under half of the gap to unresolved V genes and leave the rest unexplained. V, J and clone size are those of that table, while D and trimming were read from the DNA. The sample table shows more than 200,000 clones, and approximately 86% are seen once. Nearly 2% of the sample rests with the top ten.

The collaborating institutions used their own protocols to collect whole blood in K2EDTA tubes. For TCRbeta analysis, collaborator samples were shipped as frozen whole blood, as isolated PBMCs, or as DNA extracted from either sample type. The TCR comes from a man under 40 with active or convalescent COVID-19. Sequencing was carried out using peripheral blood.

CDR3 loop: CASSLSPPGYEQYF. DNA sequence: TGTGCCAGCAGTTTATCACCCCCCGGCTACGAGCAGTACTTC. The chain employs TRBV27 and TRBJ2-7, with the D segment identity uncertain. V drops 0 bases and J drops 3 bases, leaving 9 bases in between. CDR1 and CDR2 are read off the germline V gene (reference sequence) as MNHEY and SMNVEV. Counted from cysteine to phenylalanine, this CDR3 has 14 amino acids. CDR3 DNA only is kept here, 42 bases in frame from base 1.